This T cell receptor beta chain stems from a study of cytotoxic CD8 clonotypes in ibrutinib-treated CLL. Study details: Partial response was seen in around 25 patients and complete response in 2; after median roughly six years, approximately 14 stayed remitted, around 12 progressed. Per sample, productive templates averaged approximately 260,000 and productive rearrangements averaged 94,082. Study outcomes and limitations: T-cell clonality at baseline went above that of age-matched healthy donors and rose and fell with circulating CD8+ T-cell counts.

Regarding this clone: Its target is unknown.

Roughly 2 micrograms of genomic DNA, which was extracted from cryopreserved PBMCs, served as the material used for the TCR beta libraries. Profiled with immunoSEQ multiplex PCR; TCRdb holds only in-frame clones, not every one. The sample records around 140,000 clones, about 84% being singletons. This material consisted of PBMCs, taken after 36 months of ibrutinib treatment. This TCR was recovered from a human donor with chronic lymphocytic leukemia.

The DNA of the CDR3 is TGCGCCAGCAGCCAATTATTTTTAGCCAAAAACATTCAGTACTTC. This gives the protein CASSQLFLAKNIQYF. The chain is built from TRBV4-1 and TRBJ2-4, with D uncertain. This CDR3 comprises 15 residues. Germline V gene lookup returns CDR1 MGHRA and CDR2 YSYEKL. Deletions cut 2 bases from V and 0 bases from J, with 8 bases between.